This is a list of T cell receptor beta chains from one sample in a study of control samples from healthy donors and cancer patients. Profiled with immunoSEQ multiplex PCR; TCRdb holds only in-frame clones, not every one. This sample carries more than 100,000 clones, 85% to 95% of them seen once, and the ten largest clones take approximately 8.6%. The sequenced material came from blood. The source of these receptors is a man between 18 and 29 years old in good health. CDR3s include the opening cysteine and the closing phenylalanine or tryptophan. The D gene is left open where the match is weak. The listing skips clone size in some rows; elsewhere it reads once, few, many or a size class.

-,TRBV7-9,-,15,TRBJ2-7,CASSWNAGSLGEQYF,TGTGCCAGCAGCTGGAACGCGGGAAGTTTGGGAGAGCAGTACTTC
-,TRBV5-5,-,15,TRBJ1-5,CASSPTIYPFQPQHF,TGTGCCAGCAGCCCAACGATATATCCGTTTCAGCCCCAGCATTTT
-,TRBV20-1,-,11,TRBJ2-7,CSAQQGHEQYF,TGCAGTGCTCAACAGGGTCACGAGCAGTACTTC
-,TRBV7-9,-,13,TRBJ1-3,CASSWASADTIYF,TGTGCCAGCAGCTGGGCCTCGGCGGACACCATATATTTT
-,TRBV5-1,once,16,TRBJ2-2,CASSLVVTSHTGELFF,TGCGCCAGCAGCTTGGTTGTCACCTCGCACACCGGGGAGCTGTTTTTT
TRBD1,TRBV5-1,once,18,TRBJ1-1,CASSLAPKNRGMNTEAFF,TGCGCCAGCAGCTTGGCACCGAAAAACAGGGGAATGAACACTGAAGCTTTCTTT
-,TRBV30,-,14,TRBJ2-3,CAWSVEGLSDTQYF,TGTGCCTGGAGTGTGGAGGGGCTGTCAGATACGCAGTATTTT
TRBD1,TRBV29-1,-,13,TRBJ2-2,CSVDRGNTGELFF,TGCAGCGTGGACAGGGGAAACACCGGGGAGCTGTTTTTT
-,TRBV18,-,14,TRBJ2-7,CASSPRQNSYEQYF,TGTGCCAGCTCACCACGCCAGAATTCCTACGAGCAGTACTTC
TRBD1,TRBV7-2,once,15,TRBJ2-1,CASSRRQGTYNEQFF,TGTGCCAGCAGCAGACGACAGGGAACCTACAATGAGCAGTTCTTC
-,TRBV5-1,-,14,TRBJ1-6,CASSYRGSNSPLHF,TGCGCCAGCAGCTATCGGGGAAGTAATTCACCCCTCCACTTT
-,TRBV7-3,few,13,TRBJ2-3,CASSLTGTDTQYF,TGTGCCAGCAGCTTAACAGGGACAGATACGCAGTATTTT
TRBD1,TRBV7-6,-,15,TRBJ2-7,CASSHAQGNSYEQYF,TGTGCCAGCAGCCACGCACAGGGGAACTCCTACGAGCAGTACTTC
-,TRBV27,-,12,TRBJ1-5,CASWDSNQPQHF,TGTGCCAGCTGGGACAGCAATCAGCCCCAGCATTTT
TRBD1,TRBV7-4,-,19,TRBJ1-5,CASSPTPGQGLIEQEPQHF,TGTGCCAGCAGCCCAACCCCGGGACAGGGCCTCATCGAGCAAGAGCCCCAGCATTTT
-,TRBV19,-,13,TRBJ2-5,CASSKAGAETQYF,TGTGCCAGTAGTAAGGCAGGGGCAGAGACCCAGTACTTC
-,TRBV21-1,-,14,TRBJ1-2,CASSPRQGIYGYTF,TGTGCCAGCAGCCCTCGACAGGGGATCTATGGCTACACCTTC
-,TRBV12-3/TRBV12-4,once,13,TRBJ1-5,CASGDYSNQPQHF,TGTGCCAGCGGAGATTATAGCAATCAGCCCCAGCATTTT
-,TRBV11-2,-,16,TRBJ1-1,CASSIQGTSMNTEAFF,TGTGCCAGCAGTATACAGGGAACCTCTATGAACACTGAAGCTTTCTTT
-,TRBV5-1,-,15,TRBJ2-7,CASSTEPGQPYEQYF,TGCGCCAGCAGCACAGAACCGGGACAACCGTACGAGCAGTACTTC